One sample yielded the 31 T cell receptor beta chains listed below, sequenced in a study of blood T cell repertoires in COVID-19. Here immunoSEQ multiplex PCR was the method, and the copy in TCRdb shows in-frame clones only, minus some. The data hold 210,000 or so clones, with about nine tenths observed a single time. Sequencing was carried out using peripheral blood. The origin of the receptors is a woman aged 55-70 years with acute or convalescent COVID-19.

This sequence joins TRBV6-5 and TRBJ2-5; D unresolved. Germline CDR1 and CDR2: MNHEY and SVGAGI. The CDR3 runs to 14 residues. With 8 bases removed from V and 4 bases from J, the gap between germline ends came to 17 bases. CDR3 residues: CASSPTSLGETQYF. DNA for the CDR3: TGTGCCAGCTCCCCGACTTCCCTGGGAGAGACCCAGTACTTC.

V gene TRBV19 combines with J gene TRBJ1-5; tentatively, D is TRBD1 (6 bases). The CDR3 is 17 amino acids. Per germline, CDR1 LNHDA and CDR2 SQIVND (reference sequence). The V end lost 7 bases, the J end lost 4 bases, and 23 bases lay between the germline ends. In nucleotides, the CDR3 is TGTGCCAGTAACCCGGGACACGGCCTATCGGTGAATCAGCCCCAGCATTTT. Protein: CASNPGHGLSVNQPQHF.

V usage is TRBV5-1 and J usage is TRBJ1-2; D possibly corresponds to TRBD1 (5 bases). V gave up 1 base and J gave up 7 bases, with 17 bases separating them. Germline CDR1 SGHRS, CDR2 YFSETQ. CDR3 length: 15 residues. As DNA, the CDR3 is TGCGCCAGCAGCTTGAATCCCGAGGCAGGGTTTGGCTACACCTTC. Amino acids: CASSLNPEAGFGYTF.

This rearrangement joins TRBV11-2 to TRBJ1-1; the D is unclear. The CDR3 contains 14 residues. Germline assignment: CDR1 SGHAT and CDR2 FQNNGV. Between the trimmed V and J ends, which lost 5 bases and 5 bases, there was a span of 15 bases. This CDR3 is CASSLRGRGTEAFF. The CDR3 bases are TGTGCCAGCAGCCTAAGAGGTCGGGGAACTGAAGCTTTCTTT. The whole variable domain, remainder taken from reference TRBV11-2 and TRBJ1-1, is EAGVAQSPRYKIIEKRQSVAFWCNPISGHATLYWYQQILGQGPKLLIQFQNNGVVDDSQLPKDRFSAERLKGVDSTLKIQPAKLEDSAVYLCASSLRGRGTEAFFGQGTRLTVV.

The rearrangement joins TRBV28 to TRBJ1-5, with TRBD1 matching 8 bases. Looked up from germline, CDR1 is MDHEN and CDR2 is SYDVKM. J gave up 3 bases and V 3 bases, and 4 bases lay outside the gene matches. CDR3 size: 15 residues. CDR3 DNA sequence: TGTGCCAGCAGTTTGGGACAGGTAATCAATCAGCCCCAGCATTTT. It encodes CASSLGQVINQPQHF.

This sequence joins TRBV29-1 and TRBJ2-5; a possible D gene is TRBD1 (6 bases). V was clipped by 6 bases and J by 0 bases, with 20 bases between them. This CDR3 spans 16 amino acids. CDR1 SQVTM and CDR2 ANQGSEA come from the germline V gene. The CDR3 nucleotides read TGCAGCGTCGTTCCTAGGACAGAAAGGTACCAAGAGACCCAGTACTTC. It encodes CSVVPRTERYQETQYF.

The CDR3 nucleotides are TGCGCCACCTTGACAGGGGGCAAGGGAGATTCACCCCTCCACTTT. Protein sequence: CATLTGGKGDSPLHF. This sequence joins TRBV10-2 and TRBJ1-6; 10 bases align to TRBD1. Germline CDR1 and CDR2: WSHSY and SAAADI. The CDR3 contains 15 residues. Trimming cost V 10 bases and J 8 bases; bases outside gene matches: 11.

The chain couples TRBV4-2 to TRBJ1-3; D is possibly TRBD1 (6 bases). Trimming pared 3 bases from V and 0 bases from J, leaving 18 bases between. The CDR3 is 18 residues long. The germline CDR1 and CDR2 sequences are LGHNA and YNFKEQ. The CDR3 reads CASSHGGADSISGNTIYF. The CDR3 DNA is TGTGCCAGCAGCCATGGAGGTGCGGACAGCATCTCTGGAAACACCATATATTTT.

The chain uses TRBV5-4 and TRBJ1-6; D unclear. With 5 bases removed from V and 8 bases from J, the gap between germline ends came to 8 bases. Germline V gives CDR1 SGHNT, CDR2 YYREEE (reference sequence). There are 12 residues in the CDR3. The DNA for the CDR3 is TGTGCCAGCAGTTCCCCCTATTCACCCCTCCACTTT. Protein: CASSSPYSPLHF.

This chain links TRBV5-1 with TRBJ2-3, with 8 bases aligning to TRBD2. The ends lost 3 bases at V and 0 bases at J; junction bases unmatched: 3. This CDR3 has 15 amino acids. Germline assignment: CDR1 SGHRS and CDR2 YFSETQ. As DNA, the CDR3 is TGCGCCAGCAGCTGGCCTAGCGGGAGCACAGATACGCAGTATTTT. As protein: CASSWPSGSTDTQYF.

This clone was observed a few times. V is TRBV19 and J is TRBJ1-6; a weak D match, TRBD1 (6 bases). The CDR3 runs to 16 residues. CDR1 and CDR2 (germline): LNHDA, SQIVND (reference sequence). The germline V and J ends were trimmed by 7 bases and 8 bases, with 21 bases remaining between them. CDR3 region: CASMDPGYPGDSPLHF. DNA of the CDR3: TGTGCCAGTATGGATCCAGGGTATCCAGGGGATTCACCCCTCCACTTT. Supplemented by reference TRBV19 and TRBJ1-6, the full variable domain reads DGGITQSPKYLFRKEGQNVTLSCEQNLNHDAMYWYRQDPGQGLRLIYYSQIVNDFQKGDIAEGYSVSREKKESFPLTVTSAQKNPTAFYLCASMDPGYPGDSPLHFGNGTRLTVT.

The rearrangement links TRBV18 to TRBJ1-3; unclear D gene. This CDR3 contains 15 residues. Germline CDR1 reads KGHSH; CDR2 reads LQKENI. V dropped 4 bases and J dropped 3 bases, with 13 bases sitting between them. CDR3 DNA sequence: TGTGCCAGCTCACTGTATGGGGAGAGTGGAAACACCATATATTTT. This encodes CASSLYGESGNTIYF. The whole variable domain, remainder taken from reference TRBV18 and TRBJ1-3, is NAGVMQNPRHLVRRRGQEARLRCSPMKGHSHVYWYRQLPEEGLKFMVYLQKENIIDESGMPKERFSAEFPKEGPSILRIQQVVRGDSAAYFCASSLYGESGNTIYFGEGSWLTVV.

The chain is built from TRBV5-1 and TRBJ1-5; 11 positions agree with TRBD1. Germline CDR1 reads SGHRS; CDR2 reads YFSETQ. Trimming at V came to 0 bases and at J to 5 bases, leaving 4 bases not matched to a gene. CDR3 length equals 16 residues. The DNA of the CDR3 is TGCGCCAGCAGCTTGGGGGGACAGGGGGTTTATCAGCCCCAGCATTTT. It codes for CASSLGGQGVYQPQHF.

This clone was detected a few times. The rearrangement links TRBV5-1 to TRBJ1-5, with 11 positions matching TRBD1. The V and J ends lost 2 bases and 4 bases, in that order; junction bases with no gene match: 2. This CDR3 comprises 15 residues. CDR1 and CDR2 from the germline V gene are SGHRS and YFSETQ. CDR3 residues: CASSLGQGANQPQHF. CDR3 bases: TGCGCCAGCAGCTTAGGACAGGGGGCTAATCAGCCCCAGCATTTT.

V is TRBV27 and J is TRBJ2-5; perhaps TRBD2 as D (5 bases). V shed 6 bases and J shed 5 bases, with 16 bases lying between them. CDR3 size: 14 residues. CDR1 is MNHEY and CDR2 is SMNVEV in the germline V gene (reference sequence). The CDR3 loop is CASSVYLGVETQYF. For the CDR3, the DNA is TGTGCCAGCAGCGTCTATTTGGGAGTTGAGACCCAGTACTTC.

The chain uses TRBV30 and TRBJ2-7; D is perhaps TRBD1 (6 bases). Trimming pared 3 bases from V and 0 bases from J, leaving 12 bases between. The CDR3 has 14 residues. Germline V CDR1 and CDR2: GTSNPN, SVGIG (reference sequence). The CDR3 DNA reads TGTGCCTGGAGGAGGACAGTCGTCTCCTACGAGCAGTACTTC. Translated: CAWRRTVVSYEQYF.

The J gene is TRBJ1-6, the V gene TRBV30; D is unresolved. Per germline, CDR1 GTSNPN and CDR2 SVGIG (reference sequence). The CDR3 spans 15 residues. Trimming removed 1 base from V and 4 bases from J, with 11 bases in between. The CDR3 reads CAWSGGVRYNSPLHF. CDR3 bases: TGTGCCTGGAGTGGGGGAGTACGTTATAATTCACCCCTCCACTTT.

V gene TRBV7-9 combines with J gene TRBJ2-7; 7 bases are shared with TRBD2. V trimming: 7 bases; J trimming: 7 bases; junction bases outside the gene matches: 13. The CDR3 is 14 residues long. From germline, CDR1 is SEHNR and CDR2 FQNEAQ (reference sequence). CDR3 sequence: CASKSGNHLGEQYF. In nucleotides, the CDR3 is TGTGCCAGCAAAAGCGGGAACCATCTGGGGGAGCAGTACTTC.

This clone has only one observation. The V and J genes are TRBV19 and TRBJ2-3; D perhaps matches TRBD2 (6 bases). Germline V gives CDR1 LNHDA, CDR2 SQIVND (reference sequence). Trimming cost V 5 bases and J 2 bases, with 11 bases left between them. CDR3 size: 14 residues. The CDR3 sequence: CASSLGLLTDTQYF. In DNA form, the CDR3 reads TGTGCCAGTAGTTTGGGACTTCTCACAGATACGCAGTATTTT.

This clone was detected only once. The DNA for the CDR3 is TGTGCCAGTAGAGGTAGAAGCGGGAGGGATCTCACCGGGGAGCTGTTTTTT. Translated: CASRGRSGRDLTGELFF. This chain connects TRBV19 to TRBJ2-2; 10 nucleotides match TRBD2. V was clipped by 6 bases and J by 4 bases; unmatched bases: 11. Germline V gene lookup returns CDR1 LNHDA and CDR2 SQIVND (reference sequence). The length of the CDR3 is 17 residues.

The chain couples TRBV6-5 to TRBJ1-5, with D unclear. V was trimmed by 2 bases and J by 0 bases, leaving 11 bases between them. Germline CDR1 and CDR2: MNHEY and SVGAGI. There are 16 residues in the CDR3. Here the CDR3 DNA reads TGTGCCAGCAGTTACGAGGCCCCTCCTAGCAATCAGCCCCAGCATTTT. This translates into CASSYEAPPSNQPQHF.

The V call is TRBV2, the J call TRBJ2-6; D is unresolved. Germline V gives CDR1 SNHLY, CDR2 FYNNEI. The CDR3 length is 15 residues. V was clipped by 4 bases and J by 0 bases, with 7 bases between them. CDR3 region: CASSGRNSGANVLTF. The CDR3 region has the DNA TGTGCCAGCAGTGGGCGGAACTCTGGGGCCAACGTCCTGACTTTC.

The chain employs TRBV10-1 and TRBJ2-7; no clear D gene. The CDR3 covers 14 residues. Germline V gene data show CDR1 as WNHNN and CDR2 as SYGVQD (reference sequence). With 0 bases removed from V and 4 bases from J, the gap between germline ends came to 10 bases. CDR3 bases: TGCGCCAGCAGTGAGTCGAGACTCCGATACGAGCAGTACTTC. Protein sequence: CASSESRLRYEQYF.

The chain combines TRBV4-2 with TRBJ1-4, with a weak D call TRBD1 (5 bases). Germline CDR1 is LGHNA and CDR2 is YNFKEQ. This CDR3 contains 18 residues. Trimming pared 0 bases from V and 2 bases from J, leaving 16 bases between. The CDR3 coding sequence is TGTGCCAGCAGCCAAGATGGCCCCGGAGGGGTGACTAATGAAAAACTGTTTTTT. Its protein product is CASSQDGPGGVTNEKLFF.

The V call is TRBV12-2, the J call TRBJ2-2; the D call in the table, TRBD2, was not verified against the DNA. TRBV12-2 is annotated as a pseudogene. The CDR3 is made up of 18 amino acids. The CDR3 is CASRKAETSGANTGELFF. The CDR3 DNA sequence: TGTGCAAGTCGCAAAGCCGAGACTAGCGGAGCGAACACCGGGGAGCTGTTTTTT.

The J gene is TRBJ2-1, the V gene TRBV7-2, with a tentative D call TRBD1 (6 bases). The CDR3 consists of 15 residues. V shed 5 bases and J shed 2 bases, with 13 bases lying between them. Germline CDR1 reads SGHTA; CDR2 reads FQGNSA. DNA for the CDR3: TGTGCCAGCAGCCCTAGCAGGGGCCCCTACAATGAGCAGTTCTTC. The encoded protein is CASSPSRGPYNEQFF.

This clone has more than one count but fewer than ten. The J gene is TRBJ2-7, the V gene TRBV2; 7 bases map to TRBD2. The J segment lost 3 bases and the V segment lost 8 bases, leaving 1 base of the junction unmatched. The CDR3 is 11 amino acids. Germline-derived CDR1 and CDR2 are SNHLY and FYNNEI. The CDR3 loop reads CASGRGYEQYF. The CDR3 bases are TGTGCCAGCGGGAGGGGCTACGAGCAGTACTTC.

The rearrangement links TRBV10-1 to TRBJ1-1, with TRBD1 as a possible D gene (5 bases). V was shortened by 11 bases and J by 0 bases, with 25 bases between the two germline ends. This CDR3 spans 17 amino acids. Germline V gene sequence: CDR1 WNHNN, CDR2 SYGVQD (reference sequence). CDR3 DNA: TGCGCCCACATAGAAGTGGGGGGGGGATTTATGAACACTGAAGCTTTCTTT. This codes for CAHIEVGGGFMNTEAFF.

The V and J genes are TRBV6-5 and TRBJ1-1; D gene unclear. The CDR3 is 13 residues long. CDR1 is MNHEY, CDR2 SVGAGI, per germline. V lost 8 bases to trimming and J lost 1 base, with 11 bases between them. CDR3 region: CASFTRGNTEAFF. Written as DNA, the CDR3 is TGTGCCAGCTTCACGCGGGGGAACACTGAAGCTTTCTTT.

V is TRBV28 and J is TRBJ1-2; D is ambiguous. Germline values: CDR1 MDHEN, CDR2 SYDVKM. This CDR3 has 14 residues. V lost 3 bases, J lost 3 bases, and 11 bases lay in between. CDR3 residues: CASSFIGVDYGYTF. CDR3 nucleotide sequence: TGTGCCAGCAGTTTCATCGGGGTCGACTATGGCTACACCTTC.

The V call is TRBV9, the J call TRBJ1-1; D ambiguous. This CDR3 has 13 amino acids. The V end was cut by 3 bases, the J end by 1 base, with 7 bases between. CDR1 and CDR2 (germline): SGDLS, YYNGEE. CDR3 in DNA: TGTGCCAGCAGCGGCGTCACGAACACTGAAGCTTTCTTT. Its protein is CASSGVTNTEAFF. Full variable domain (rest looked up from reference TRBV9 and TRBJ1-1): DSGVTQTPKHLITATGQRVTLRCSPRSGDLSVYWYQQSLDQGLQFLIQYYNGEERAKGNILERFSAQQFPDLHSELNLSSLELGDSALYFCASSGVTNTEAFFGQGTRLTVV.